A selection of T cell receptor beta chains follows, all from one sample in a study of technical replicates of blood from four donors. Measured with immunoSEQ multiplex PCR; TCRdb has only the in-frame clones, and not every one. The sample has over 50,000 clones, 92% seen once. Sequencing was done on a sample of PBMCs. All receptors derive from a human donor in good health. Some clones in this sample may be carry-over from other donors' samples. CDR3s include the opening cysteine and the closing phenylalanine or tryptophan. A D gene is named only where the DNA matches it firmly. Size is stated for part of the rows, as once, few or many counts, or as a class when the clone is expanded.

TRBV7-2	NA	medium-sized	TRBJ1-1	CASSFVRSTEAFF	TGTGCCAGCAGCTTCGTCCGTAGCACTGAAGCTTTCTTT
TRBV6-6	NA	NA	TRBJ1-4	CASSLRGVPEKLFF	TGTGCCAGCAGCCTCCGAGGAGTCCCTGAAAAACTGTTTTTT
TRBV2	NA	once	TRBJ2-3	CASRGGAGRTDTQYF	TGTGCCAGCAGGGGCGGCGCGGGACGCACAGATACGCAGTATTTT
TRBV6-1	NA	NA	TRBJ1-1	CASSEYRTGGTEAFF	TGTGCCAGCAGTGAATATAGGACGGGCGGGACTGAAGCTTTCTTT
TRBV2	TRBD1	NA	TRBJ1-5	CASSPTGRQPQHF	TGTGCCAGCAGCCCGACAGGGCGTCAGCCCCAGCATTTT
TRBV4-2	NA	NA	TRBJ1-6	CASSQGESYNSPLHF	TGTGCCAGCAGCCAAGGCGAGTCCTATAATTCACCCCTCCACTTT
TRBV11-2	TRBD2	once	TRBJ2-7	CASSLRLAGNYEQYF	TGTGCCAGCAGCCTGAGACTAGCGGGAAACTACGAGCAGTACTTC
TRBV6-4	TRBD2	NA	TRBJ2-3	CASSPGSGRSGTQYF	TGTGCCAGCAGCCCCGGGAGCGGGAGAAGTGGTACGCAGTATTTT
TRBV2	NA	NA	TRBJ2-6	CASSEEGLGANVLTF	TGTGCCAGCAGTGAGGAGGGACTTGGGGCCAACGTCCTGACTTTC
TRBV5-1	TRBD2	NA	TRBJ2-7	CASSFAGGTSYEQYF	TGCGCCAGCAGCTTCGCCGGGGGGACCTCCTACGAGCAGTACTTC